These T cell receptor beta chains were read from a single sample in a study of post-analysis software for immune sequencing data. MiXCR, applied by TCRdb to the PCR reads, yields one record per CDR3 protein. The data hold about 820,000 distinct CDR3 sequences, with under 70% observed a single time. The sequencing input was blood. The receptors shown here come from a girl aged 10 to 17 with multiple sclerosis. CDR3s include the opening cysteine and the closing phenylalanine or tryptophan.

V gene	J gene	CDR3 protein
TRBV11-2	TRBJ1-1	CASRNHYGTDTEAFF
TRBV30	TRBJ2-4	CAWSWTSGSSWEQYF
TRBV27	TRBJ1-2	CASSPRSYNYGYTF
TRBV10-3	TRBJ2-1	CAISEVGGQGGYEQFF
TRBV29-1	-	CSALVGETQYF
TRBV5-1	TRBJ2-5	CASSLEGQEQYF
TRBV7-7	TRBJ2-7	CASSSRTDGYEQYF
TRBV6-5	TRBJ2-3	CASRATSGRTDTQYF
TRBV20-1	TRBJ2-7	CSARASGSYEQYF
TRBV29-1	TRBJ2-2	CSVVGLAGAHTGELFF
TRBV29-1	TRBJ2-7	CSAAGRTHEQYF
TRBV20-1	TRBJ2-7	CSANDRSTYEQYF
TRBV7-9	TRBJ2-5	CASGDREETQYF
TRBV7-2	TRBJ2-5	CASSLIGSETRYF
TRBV20-1	TRBJ2-4	CSAGRLGSGTGAIQYF
TRBV2	TRBJ2-7	CASIGRGYEQYF
TRBV7-3	TRBJ2-3	CASSSNRGIGTDTQYF
TRBV27	TRBJ2-3	CASSLWTPGRDTQYF
TRBV27	TRBJ2-5	CASSFRLAGGKETQYF
TRBV29-1	TRBJ1-2	CSVVIGDVFYGYTF
TRBV14	TRBJ2-1	CASSQVLWLDGHNEQFF
TRBV7-2	-	CASSPLGTGGSMRVTQYF
TRBV25-1	TRBJ2-1	CASSEFGKGDEQFF
TRBV29-1	TRBJ2-4	CSVPKGSDKNIQYF
TRBV11-2	TRBJ2-5	CASSSGQSEETQYF
TRBV6-1	TRBJ2-3	CASTTDGGVTDTQYF
TRBV7-3	TRBJ2-3	CASSLRPGGGTDTQYF
TRBV5-6	TRBJ1-4	CASSLARRTELFF
TRBV7-2	TRBJ1-2	CASSSRPGTGEGYGYTF
TRBV20-1	TRBJ2-7	CSARLDRGHHEQYF
TRBV29-1	TRBJ1-2	CSSRGEGASGYTF
TRBV2	TRBJ2-3	CASTGTRRTDTQYF
TRBV7-9	TRBJ2-3	CASSSYGGTSSTDTQYF
TRBV12-3/TRBV12-4	TRBJ2-7	CASSPETGIGYEQYF
TRBV3-1	TRBJ2-1	CASRRGGGMSSYNEQFF
TRBV7-2	TRBJ1-4	CASSLGGTEKLFF
TRBV30	TRBJ2-3	CAWSAQGTDTQYF
TRBV6-1	TRBJ2-7	CASSYRSLGEQYF
TRBV5-6	TRBJ2-1	CASSSGQGDHEQFF
TRBV7-8	TRBJ2-5	CASTDLQETQYF
TRBV9	TRBJ1-1	CASSVRPGGGTEAFF
TRBV20-1	TRBJ1-2	CSATPTGGHGYTF
TRBV10-2	TRBJ2-5	CASSPDRGKQYF
TRBV10-3	-	CAISEDGQHLGDEQYF
TRBV16	-	CASSQEDREDYEQYF
TRBV15	TRBJ2-6	CATSRDRARASSGANVLTF
TRBV20-1	TRBJ2-7	CSARTGQGVYEQYF
TRBV6-5	TRBJ2-1	CASSWIGLAGGPLLNEQFF
TRBV12-3/TRBV12-4	TRBJ2-1	CASSSMGGPGEQFF
TRBV9	TRBJ2-5	CASSVDPRETQYF
TRBV20-1	TRBJ2-7	CSAFVRAGGGFEQYF
TRBV2	TRBJ1-1	CASSAQGNTEAFF